This TCR beta chain is from a study of CD8+ T cells in alopecia areata. Turning to this clone: The antigen remains unidentified.

Study-level findings and limits: Resident alphabeta T-cell populations of normal skin are likewise subject to sequencing in scalp samples.

Sequencing templates came from extracted RNA that was reverse transcribed into cDNA. TCRdb's table, derived via immunoSEQ multiplex PCR, lists solely in-frame clones and lacks some. In the table there are some 110,000 clones, approximately 60% of which are singletons. Deletions cut 1 base from V and 1 base from J, with 11 bases between. The CDR3 is made up of 17 amino acids. The V gene's germline CDR1 is SGHVS and CDR2 FNYEAQ. The receptor comes from a human donor in good health. V and J are TRBV7-6 and TRBJ1-6, with D unclear. Sequenced input: CD4+ T cells sorted from blood. This CDR3 is CASSLEAGPSYNSPLHF. For the CDR3, the DNA is TGTGCCAGCAGCTTAGAGGCAGGTCCGTCCTATAATTCACCCCTCCACTTT.